The 29 T cell receptor beta chains listed next were all sequenced from one sample in a study of blood T cell repertoires in COVID-19. Produced via immunoSEQ multiplex PCR; TCRdb's table is partial and in-frame only. The top ten clones hold about 2.1% of a sample with approximately 220,000 clones, 80% to 85% of them seen once. Sequencing input: peripheral blood. These TCRs come from a woman aged 55-69 years with acute or convalescent COVID-19.

The chain has TRBV3-1 (or the pseudogene TRBV3-2) and TRBJ1-2, with 10 bases lining up with TRBD1. The trim removed 2 bases at V and 6 bases at J, leaving 9 bases unmatched. CDR1 and CDR2 from the germline V gene are LGHDT and YNNKEL (reference sequence). The CDR3 covers 16 residues. This CDR3 is CASSQMTSGTGDGYTF. In DNA, the CDR3 is TGTGCCAGCAGCCAAATGACATCCGGGACAGGGGATGGCTACACCTTC.

In this sample, this clone turned up a few times. The chain joins TRBV28 to TRBJ2-7, with TRBD1 as a possible D gene (6 bases). CDR3 length: 13 residues. Germline CDR1 and CDR2: MDHEN and SYDVKM. Between the trimmed V and J ends, which lost 7 bases and 3 bases, there was a span of 13 bases. The CDR3 loop is CASIPGHSYEQYF. The DNA of the CDR3 is TGTGCCAGCATTCCGGGACACAGCTACGAGCAGTACTTC.

This chain uses TRBV4-3 with TRBJ1-4, with D possibly matching TRBD1 (6 bases). Germline V CDR1 and CDR2: LGHNA, YSLEER. Deletions cut 0 bases from V and 7 bases from J, with 21 bases between. This CDR3 is built from 18 residues. The CDR3 here is CASSQDLGQNPSGEKLFF. In DNA form, the CDR3 reads TGCGCCAGCAGCCAAGATTTAGGACAGAATCCCTCGGGTGAAAAACTGTTTTTT.

V gene TRBV28 combines with J gene TRBJ2-7, with D possibly being TRBD2 (6 bases). The CDR3 contains 14 residues. The V end was cut by 11 bases, the J end by 2 bases, with 19 bases between. Germline assignment: CDR1 MDHEN and CDR2 SYDVKM. The DNA of the CDR3 is TGTGCCGCAGCCGGGGCGGGGTTCGCCTACGAGCAGTACTTC. Translated: CAAAGAGFAYEQYF.

V gene TRBV7-9 combines with J gene TRBJ1-1; 8 bases line up with TRBD1. The CDR3 runs to 17 residues. Trimming at V came to 5 bases and at J to 1 base, leaving 12 bases not matched to a gene. Germline CDR1 and CDR2: SEHNR and FQNEAQ (reference sequence). The CDR3 sequence is CASSRTPGQGQNTEAFF. Written as DNA, the CDR3 is TGTGCCAGCAGCAGAACACCCGGACAGGGACAGAACACTGAAGCTTTCTTT.

The chain carries TRBV6-5 and TRBJ2-5; TRBD1 matches at 7 bases. CDR1 is MNHEY and CDR2 is SVGAGI in the germline V gene. V lost 6 bases, J lost 2 bases, and 3 bases stayed unmatched. This CDR3 contains 13 residues. CDR3 region: CASRGQNQETQYF. DNA for the CDR3: TGTGCCAGCAGGGGACAGAATCAAGAGACCCAGTACTTC.

This chain connects TRBV5-1 to TRBJ1-1; 11 nucleotides match TRBD1. The trim removed 6 bases at V and 4 bases at J, leaving 2 bases unmatched. CDR3 length: 13 amino acids. Germline V gene sequence: CDR1 SGHRS, CDR2 YFSETQ. CDR3 sequence (DNA): TGCGCCAGCACGGGACAGGGGGTCACTGAAGCTTTCTTT. Protein sequence: CASTGQGVTEAFF.

The V and J genes are TRBV6-6 and TRBJ2-1; D remains ambiguous. The length of the CDR3 is 13 residues. V was trimmed by 7 bases and J by 0 bases, leaving 7 bases between them. Germline values: CDR1 MNHNY, CDR2 SVGAGI (reference sequence). The DNA of the CDR3 is TGTGCCAGCAAAGTCAGCTCCTACAATGAGCAGTTCTTC. This translates into CASKVSSYNEQFF.

The rearrangement uses TRBV19 and TRBJ1-1, with 10 bases aligning to TRBD1. V was pared by 6 bases and J by 5 bases, with 6 bases of the junction left unmatched. Germline assignment: CDR1 LNHDA and CDR2 SQIVND (reference sequence). The CDR3 extends over 14 amino acids. The DNA of the CDR3 is TGTGCCAGTAGGGGGGGACAGGGGCGAACTGAAGCTTTCTTT. Translation: CASRGGQGRTEAFF.

The rearrangement joins TRBV6-1 to TRBJ1-2; D gene ambiguous. CDR3 size: 13 residues. V lost 1 base and J 8 bases, leaving 11 bases between the germline ends. Germline V gene sequence: CDR1 MNHNS, CDR2 SASEGT. CDR3 amino acids: CASSEVAALGYTF. The CDR3 DNA sequence: TGTGCCAGCAGTGAAGTGGCGGCTTTAGGCTACACCTTC.

The chain recombines TRBV7-8 with TRBJ2-5; the match to TRBD2 covers 8 bases. After removal of 1 base from V and 5 bases from J, the junction contained 12 bases not matched to a gene. In germline, CDR1 is SGHVS, CDR2 FQNEAQ. The CDR3 contains 17 residues. The CDR3 region is CASSLGPSGPLMETQYF. In nucleotides, the CDR3 is TGTGCCAGCAGCTTAGGGCCTAGCGGGCCCCTGATGGAGACCCAGTACTTC.

This clone was observed a single time. The chain carries TRBV9 and TRBJ1-5; D not certain. This CDR3 contains 13 residues. Germline V lookup: CDR1 SGDLS, CDR2 YYNGEE. V lost 3 bases and J 5 bases, leaving 9 bases between the germline ends. The CDR3 DNA reads as TGTGCCAGCAGCGGAGACACCTATCAGCCCCAGCATTTT. It codes for CASSGDTYQPQHF.

The chain couples TRBV19 to TRBJ2-3; D possibly corresponds to TRBD2 (5 bases). CDR3 length: 13 amino acids. Per the germline V gene, CDR1 is LNHDA and CDR2 is SQIVND (reference sequence). Trimming removed 6 bases at V and 4 bases at J, with 11 bases between. CDR3 protein: CASRSNGADTQYF. CDR3 coding DNA: TGTGCCAGTAGAAGTAACGGGGCAGATACGCAGTATTTT.

This chain connects TRBV12-3 or TRBV12-4 to TRBJ1-1, with unresolved D. V was shortened by 8 bases and J by 10 bases, with 20 bases between the two germline ends. There are 13 residues in the CDR3. The DNA of the CDR3 is TGTGCCAGCGCGGGTACTGTAGAGGCGGGAGCTTTCTTT. Translated: CASAGTVEAGAFF.

This clone was counted a single time. The CDR3 here is CASSIETAFYGYTF. The DNA of the CDR3 is TGTGCCAGTAGTATAGAGACAGCGTTCTATGGCTACACCTTC. The V gene is TRBV19, the J gene TRBJ1-2; D possibly corresponds to TRBD1 (5 bases). This CDR3 comprises 14 residues. V was pared by 0 bases and J by 4 bases, with 9 bases between. Germline V gene lookup returns CDR1 LNHDA and CDR2 SQIVND (reference sequence).

The chain employs TRBV30 and TRBJ2-1; TRBD2 aligns across 7 bases. CDR1 and CDR2 from the germline V gene are GTSNPN and SVGIG (reference sequence). The junction had 15 bases not matched to a gene; V was cut back by 3 bases and J by 7 bases. This CDR3 is 16 amino acids long. The CDR3 region is CAWREATRGDGNEQFF. The CDR3 nucleotides read TGTGCCTGGAGGGAGGCAACTCGGGGGGATGGGAATGAGCAGTTCTTC.

The J gene is TRBJ1-2, the V gene TRBV12-3 or TRBV12-4; D is perhaps TRBD1 (5 bases). This CDR3 has 13 residues. The V and J ends lost 8 bases and 0 bases respectively, with 10 bases between them. The chain's CDR3 is CASGGGSNYGYTF. In DNA, the CDR3 is TGTGCCAGCGGGGGGGGGTCTAACTATGGCTACACCTTC.

V usage is TRBV30 and J usage is TRBJ1-4; 8 bases are shared with TRBD1. Germline V gene data show CDR1 as GTSNPN and CDR2 as SVGIG (reference sequence). Trimming at V came to 5 bases and at J to 3 bases, leaving 2 bases not matched to a gene. The CDR3 is 13 residues long. CDR3: CAWGTGANEKLFF. The CDR3 coding sequence is TGTGCCTGGGGGACAGGAGCTAATGAAAAACTGTTTTTT.

The chain employs TRBV6-5 and TRBJ1-1, with D possibly TRBD1 on 6 matching bases. Germline V CDR1 and CDR2: MNHEY, SVGAGI. CDR3 length: 15 residues. Between the trimmed V and J ends, which lost 0 bases and 5 bases, there was a span of 13 bases. The CDR3 coding sequence is TGTGCCAGCAGTTACTCCAGGGGTGGGGGAACTGAAGCTTTCTTT. Encoded protein: CASSYSRGGGTEAFF.

The chain couples TRBV2 to TRBJ2-5, with D perhaps TRBD2 (6 bases). From germline, CDR1 is SNHLY and CDR2 FYNNEI. V was pared by 4 bases and J by 2 bases, with 14 bases between. This CDR3 is built from 15 residues. The CDR3 DNA sequence: TGTGCCAGCAGTGCTTACCCCGGGGGTCAAGAGACCCAGTACTTC. Its translation is CASSAYPGGQETQYF.

The chain links TRBV6-2 or TRBV6-3 to TRBJ2-3; 8 nucleotides agree with TRBD2. The V gene end was trimmed by 5 bases and the J gene end by 2 bases; junction bases not matched to a gene: 12. The CDR3 has 17 residues. From germline, CDR1 is MNHEY and CDR2 SVGEGT. This chain's CDR3 is CASSQRVLAGSTDTQYF. Here the CDR3 DNA reads TGTGCCAGCAGTCAACGAGTATTAGCGGGGTCCACAGATACGCAGTATTTT.

The V and J genes are TRBV5-6 and TRBJ1-1; D gene uncertain. Germline CDR1 reads SGHDT; CDR2 reads YYEEEE. V lost 0 bases to trimming and J lost 7 bases, with 7 bases between them. This CDR3 has 12 amino acids. The CDR3 nucleotides read TGTGCCAGCAGCTTGGTTCCCCATGAAGCTTTCTTT. It yields the protein CASSLVPHEAFF.

The V call is TRBV9, the J call TRBJ1-3; 8 nucleotides align to TRBD1. With 1 base clipped from V and 0 bases from J, the junction kept 0 bases outside the gene matches. This CDR3 comprises 15 residues. Germline V gene data show CDR1 as SGDLS and CDR2 as YYNGEE. CDR3 nucleotides: TGTGCCAGCAGCGTAACAGGGGGCTCTGGAAACACCATATATTTT. Translating gives CASSVTGGSGNTIYF.

V gene TRBV28 combines with J gene TRBJ1-3, with D possibly TRBD1 on 5 matching bases. The CDR3 runs 16 residues. The germline V gene has CDR1 MDHEN and CDR2 SYDVKM. Trimming cost V 6 bases and J 1 base, with 16 bases left between them. CDR3 loop: CASRKASGFSGNTIYF. Here the CDR3 DNA reads TGTGCCAGCAGGAAAGCCTCAGGGTTTTCTGGAAACACCATATATTTT.

This chain joins TRBV4-3 and TRBJ1-4, with D perhaps matching TRBD1 (6 bases). The CDR3 spans 15 residues. Germline V gene sequence: CDR1 LGHNA, CDR2 YSLEER. V was trimmed by 3 bases and J by 6 bases, leaving 14 bases between them. The CDR3 region has the DNA TGCGCCAGCAGCCAGGAAGGACAGCGGTATGAAAAACTGTTTTTT. Amino acids: CASSQEGQRYEKLFF.

The chain couples TRBV5-8 to TRBJ2-7; maybe TRBD1 (6 bases). The CDR3 runs 13 residues. Germline V gives CDR1 SGHTS, CDR2 YDEGEE. The V end was cut by 4 bases, the J end by 4 bases, with 12 bases between. CDR3 residues: CASSPRTEYEQYF. CDR3 sequence (DNA): TGTGCCAGCAGCCCCAGGACAGAGTACGAGCAGTACTTC.

The chain recombines TRBV11-2 with TRBJ2-1, with D maybe TRBD2 (6 bases). CDR1 SGHAT and CDR2 FQNNGV come from the germline V gene. Trimming took off 2 bases at V and 9 bases at J, with 14 bases between the two ends. The CDR3 loop spans 14 amino acids. The DNA of the CDR3 is TGTGCCAGCAGCTTAACTCCCGCGGGGTCTGAGCAGTTCTTC. It translates to CASSLTPAGSEQFF.

This chain uses TRBV4-2 with TRBJ2-7; 7 bases fit TRBD2. The germline V gene encodes CDR1 LGHNA and CDR2 YNFKEQ. This CDR3 is built from 14 residues. V shed 1 base and J 5 bases; nucleotides not matched to a gene: 5. Here the CDR3 reads CASSQVSLADEQYF. The CDR3 DNA sequence: TGTGCCAGCAGCCAAGTTTCCCTAGCGGACGAGCAGTACTTC.

CDR3 nucleotides: TGTGCCAGCAGGGATCCGGGACAGCCCTCTGATCAGCCCCAGCATTTT. Residues: CASRDPGQPSDQPQHF. This chain connects TRBV5-8 to TRBJ1-5; 7 bases agree with TRBD1. CDR1 is SGHTS and CDR2 is YDEGEE in the germline V gene. V lost 5 bases, J lost 5 bases, and 13 bases stayed unmatched. The CDR3 loop spans 16 amino acids.